This TCR beta chain was retrieved from a study of blood T cell repertoires in COVID-19. This clone was observed once. CDR3 length: 15 residues. The germline gives CDR1 SGHKS, CDR2 YYEKEE (reference sequence). Trimming left V 5 bases short and J 3 bases short, with 16 bases between. Here immunoSEQ multiplex PCR was the method, and the copy in TCRdb shows in-frame clones only, minus some. Of about 130,000 clones listed, around 85% are singletons. This sequence joins TRBV5-5 and TRBJ2-3, with a tentative D call TRBD2 (7 bases). The sequenced sample consisted of peripheral blood. The clonotype was recovered from a woman aged 45-65 years who had recovered from COVID-19. CDR3 sequence (DNA): TGTGCCAGCAGGCCCCGGGGGGCACATACAGATACGCAGTATTTT. This encodes CASRPRGAHTDTQYF.